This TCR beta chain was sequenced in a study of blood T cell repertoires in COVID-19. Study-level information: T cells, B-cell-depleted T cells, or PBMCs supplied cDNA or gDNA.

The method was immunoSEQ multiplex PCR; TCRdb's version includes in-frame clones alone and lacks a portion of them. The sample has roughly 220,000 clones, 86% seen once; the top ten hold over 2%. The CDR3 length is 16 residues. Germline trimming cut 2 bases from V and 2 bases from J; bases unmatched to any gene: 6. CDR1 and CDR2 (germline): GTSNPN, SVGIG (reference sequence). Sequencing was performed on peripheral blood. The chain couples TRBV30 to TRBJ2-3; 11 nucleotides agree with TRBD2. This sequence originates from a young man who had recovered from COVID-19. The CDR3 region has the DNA TGTGCCTGGAGTATCGGGACTAGCGGAAACACAGATACGCAGTATTTT. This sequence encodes CAWSIGTSGNTDTQYF.